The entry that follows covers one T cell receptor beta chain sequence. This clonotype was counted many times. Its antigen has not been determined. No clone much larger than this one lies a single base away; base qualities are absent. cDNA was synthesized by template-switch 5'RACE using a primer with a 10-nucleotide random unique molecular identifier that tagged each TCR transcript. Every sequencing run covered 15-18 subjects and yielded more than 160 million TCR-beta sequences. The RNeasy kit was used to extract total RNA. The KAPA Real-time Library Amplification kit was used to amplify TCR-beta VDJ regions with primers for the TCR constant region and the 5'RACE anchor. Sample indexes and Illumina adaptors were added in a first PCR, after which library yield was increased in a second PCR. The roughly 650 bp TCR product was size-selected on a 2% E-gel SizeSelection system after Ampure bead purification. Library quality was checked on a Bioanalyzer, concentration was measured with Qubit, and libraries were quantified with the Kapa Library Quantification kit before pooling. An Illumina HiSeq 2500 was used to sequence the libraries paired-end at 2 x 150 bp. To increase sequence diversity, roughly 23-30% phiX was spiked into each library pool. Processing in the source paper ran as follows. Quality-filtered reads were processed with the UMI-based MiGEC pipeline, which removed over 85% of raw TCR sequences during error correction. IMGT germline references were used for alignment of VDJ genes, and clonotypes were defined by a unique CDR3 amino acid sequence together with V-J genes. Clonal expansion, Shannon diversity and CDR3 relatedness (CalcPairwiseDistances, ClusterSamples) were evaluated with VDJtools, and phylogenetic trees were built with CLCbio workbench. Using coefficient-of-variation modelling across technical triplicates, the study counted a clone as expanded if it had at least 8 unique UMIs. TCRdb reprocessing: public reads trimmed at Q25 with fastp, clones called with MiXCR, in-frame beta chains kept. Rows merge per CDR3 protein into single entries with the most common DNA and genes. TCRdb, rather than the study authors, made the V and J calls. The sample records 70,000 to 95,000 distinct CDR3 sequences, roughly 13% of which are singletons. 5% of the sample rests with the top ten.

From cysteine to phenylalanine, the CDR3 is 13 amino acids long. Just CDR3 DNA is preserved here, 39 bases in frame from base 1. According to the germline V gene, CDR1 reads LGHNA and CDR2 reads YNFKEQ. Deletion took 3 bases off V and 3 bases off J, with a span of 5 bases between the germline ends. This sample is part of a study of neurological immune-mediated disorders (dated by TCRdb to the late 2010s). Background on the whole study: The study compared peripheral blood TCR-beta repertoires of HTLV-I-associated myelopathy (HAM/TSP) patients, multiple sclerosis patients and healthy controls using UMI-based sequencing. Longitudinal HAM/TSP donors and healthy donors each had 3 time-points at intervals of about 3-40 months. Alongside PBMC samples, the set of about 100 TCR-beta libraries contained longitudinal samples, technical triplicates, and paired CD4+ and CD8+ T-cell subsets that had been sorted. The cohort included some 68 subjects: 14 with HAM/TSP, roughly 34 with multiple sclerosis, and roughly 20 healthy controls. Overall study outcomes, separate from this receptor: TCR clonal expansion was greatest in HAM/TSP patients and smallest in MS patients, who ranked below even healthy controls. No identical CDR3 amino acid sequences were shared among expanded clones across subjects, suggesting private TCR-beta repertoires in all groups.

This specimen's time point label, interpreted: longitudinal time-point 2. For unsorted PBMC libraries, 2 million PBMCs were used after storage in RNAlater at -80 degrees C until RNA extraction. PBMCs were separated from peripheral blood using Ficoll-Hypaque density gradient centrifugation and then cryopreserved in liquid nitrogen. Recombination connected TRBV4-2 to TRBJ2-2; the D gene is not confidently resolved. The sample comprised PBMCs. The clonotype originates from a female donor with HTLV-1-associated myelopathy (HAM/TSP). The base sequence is TGTGCCAGCAGCCATGTAGACACCGGGGAGCTGTTTTTT. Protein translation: CASSHVDTGELFF.